These T cell receptor beta chains were read from a single sample in a study of T cell responses to AZD1222 COVID-19 vaccine. Clones were read by immunoSEQ multiplex PCR, and TCRdb kept only the in-frame ones, dropping some. The top ten clones hold under 2.5% of a sample with about 130,000 clones, around 90% of them seen once. The source was peripheral blood, collected on day 0 of AZD1222 vaccination. Receptors originate from an adult in good health. Both conserved end residues are trimmed from each CDR3. D genes are given only for firm matches.

TRBD1	TRBV11-2	TRBJ1-2	12	ASSPGTANYGYT
.	TRBV6-2/TRBV6-3	TRBJ2-3	13	ASSYGPEPTDTQY
.	TRBV3-1/TRBV3-2	TRBJ1-1	15	ASSQEGDTGILPEAF
.	TRBV7-3	TRBJ1-1	12	ASSLNPRGTEAF
TRBD1	TRBV6-5	TRBJ2-7	14	ASSSNGQGPSYEQY
.	TRBV24-1	TRBJ2-7	14	ATSDQKGDGAYEQY
.	TRBV4-3	TRBJ1-2	14	ASSQDLRALIYGYT
.	TRBV4-1	TRBJ1-1	12	ASSHRIMNTEAF
.	TRBV4-3	TRBJ1-2	14	ASSQTLDRDNDGYT
.	TRBV2	TRBJ2-7	12	ASKPGLLEFEQY
.	TRBV29-1	TRBJ2-1	12	SVERPGGINEQF
TRBD2	TRBV11-2	TRBJ2-2	14	ASSFSGGSGTGELF
.	TRBV18	TRBJ1-1	12	ASSPDGGSTEAF
TRBD1	TRBV7-6	TRBJ1-4	12	ASSLETGGEKLF
TRBD1	TRBV5-5	TRBJ2-7	11	ASSWTGSYEQY
TRBD1	TRBV7-9	TRBJ1-2	11	ASSPGGGDGYT
.	TRBV10-3	TRBJ1-3	12	AIWPEISGNTIY
.	TRBV19	TRBJ1-1	12	ASRGKWENTEAF
.	TRBV3-1/TRBV3-2	TRBJ2-5	13	ASSPIVSGQETQY
.	TRBV13	TRBJ1-1	10	ASTLGRTEAF
.	TRBV2	TRBJ1-5	11	ASRPGGGQPQH
.	TRBV18	TRBJ1-1	10	ASSPSDSEAF
TRBD1	TRBV10-3	TRBJ1-4	11	AMGTGEREKLF
.	TRBV6-6	TRBJ2-2	13	ASSTQQGNTGELF
.	TRBV29-1	TRBJ1-2	9	SVEARMGYT
.	TRBV12-3/TRBV12-4	TRBJ1-1	10	ASQSGKGVAF
.	TRBV19	TRBJ1-2	14	ASVDSVTARSYGYT
.	TRBV10-3	TRBJ1-1	11	AITPRVDTEAF
.	TRBV27	TRBJ1-6	10	ASSARDSPLH
.	TRBV12-3/TRBV12-4	TRBJ1-5	9	ASSLGQPQH
.	TRBV6-5	TRBJ1-1	12	ASSYFQENTEAF
.	TRBV5-5	TRBJ1-1	11	ASSSHRNTEAF